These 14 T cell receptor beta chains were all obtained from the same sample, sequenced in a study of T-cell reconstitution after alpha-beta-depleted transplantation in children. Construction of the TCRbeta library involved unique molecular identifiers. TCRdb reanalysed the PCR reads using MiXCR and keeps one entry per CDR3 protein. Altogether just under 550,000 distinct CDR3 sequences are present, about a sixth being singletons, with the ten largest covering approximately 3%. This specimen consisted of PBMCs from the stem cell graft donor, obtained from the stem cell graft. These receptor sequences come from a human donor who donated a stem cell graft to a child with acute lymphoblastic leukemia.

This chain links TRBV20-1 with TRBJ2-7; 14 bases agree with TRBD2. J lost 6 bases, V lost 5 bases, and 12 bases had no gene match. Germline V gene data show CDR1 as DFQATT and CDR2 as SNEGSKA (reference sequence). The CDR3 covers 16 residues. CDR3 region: CSAPPGLAGVSSEQYF. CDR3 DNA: TGCAGTGCTCCACCGGGACTAGCGGGAGTCTCGTCCGAGCAGTACTTC.

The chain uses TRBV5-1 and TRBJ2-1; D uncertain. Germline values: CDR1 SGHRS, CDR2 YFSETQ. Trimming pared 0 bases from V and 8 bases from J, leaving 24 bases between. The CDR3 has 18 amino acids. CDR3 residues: CASSLEVGPTNRRYEQFF. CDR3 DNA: TGCGCCAGCAGCTTGGAGGTGGGCCCAACCAATCGGCGCTATGAGCAGTTCTTC.

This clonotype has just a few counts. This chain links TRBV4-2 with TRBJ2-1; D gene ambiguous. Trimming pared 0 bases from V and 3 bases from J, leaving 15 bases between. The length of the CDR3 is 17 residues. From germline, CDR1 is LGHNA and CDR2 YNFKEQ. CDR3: CASSQDRIRLNYNEQFF. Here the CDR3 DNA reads TGTGCCAGCAGCCAAGATCGTATTCGGTTAAACTACAATGAGCAGTTCTTC.

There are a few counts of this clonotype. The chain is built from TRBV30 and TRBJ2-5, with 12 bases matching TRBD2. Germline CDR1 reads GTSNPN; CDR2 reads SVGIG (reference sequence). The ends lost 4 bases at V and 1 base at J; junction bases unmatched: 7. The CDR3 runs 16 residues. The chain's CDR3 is CAWKPSGRGGQETQYF. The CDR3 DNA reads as TGTGCCTGGAAACCTAGCGGGAGGGGGGGCCAAGAGACCCAGTACTTC.

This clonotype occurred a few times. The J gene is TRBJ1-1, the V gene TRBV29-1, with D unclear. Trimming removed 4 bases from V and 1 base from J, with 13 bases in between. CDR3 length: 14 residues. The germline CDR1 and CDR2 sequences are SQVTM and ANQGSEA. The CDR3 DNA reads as TGCAGCGTTGGATGGTCGGCGGAGAACACTGAAGCTTTCTTT. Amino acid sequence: CSVGWSAENTEAFF. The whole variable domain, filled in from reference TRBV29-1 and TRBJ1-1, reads SAVISQKPSRDICQRGTSLTIQCQVDSQVTMMFWYRQQPGQSLTLIATANQGSEATYESGFVIDKFPISRPNLTFSTLTVSNMSPEDSSIYLCSVGWSAENTEAFFGQGTRLTVV.

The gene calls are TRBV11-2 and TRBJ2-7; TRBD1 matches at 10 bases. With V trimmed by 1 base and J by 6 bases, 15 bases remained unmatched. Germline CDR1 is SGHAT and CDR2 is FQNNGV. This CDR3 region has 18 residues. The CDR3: CASSLVMGPGQGPSEQYF. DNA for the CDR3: TGTGCCAGCAGCTTAGTTATGGGTCCGGGACAGGGGCCGTCCGAGCAGTACTTC.

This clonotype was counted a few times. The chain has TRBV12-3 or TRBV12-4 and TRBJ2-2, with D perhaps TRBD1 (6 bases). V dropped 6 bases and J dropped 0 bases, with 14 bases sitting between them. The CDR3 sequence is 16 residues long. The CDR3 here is CASSRATGSNTGELFF. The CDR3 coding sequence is TGTGCCAGCAGCCGTGCGACAGGATCGAACACCGGGGAGCTGTTTTTT.

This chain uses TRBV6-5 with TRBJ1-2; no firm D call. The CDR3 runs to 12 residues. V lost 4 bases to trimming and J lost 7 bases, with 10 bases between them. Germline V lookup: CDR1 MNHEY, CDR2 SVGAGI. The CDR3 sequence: CASSSRAFGYTF. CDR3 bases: TGTGCCAGCAGTTCGAGGGCGTTTGGCTACACCTTC.

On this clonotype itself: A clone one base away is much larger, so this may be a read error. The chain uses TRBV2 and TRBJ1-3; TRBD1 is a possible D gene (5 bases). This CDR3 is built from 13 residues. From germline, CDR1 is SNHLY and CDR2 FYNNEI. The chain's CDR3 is CTSSDSGLNTIYF. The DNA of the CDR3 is TGTACCAGCAGTGACAGCGGCCTAAACACCATATATTTT. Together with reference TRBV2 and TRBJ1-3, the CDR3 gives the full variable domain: EPEVTQTPSHQVTQMGQEVILRCVPISNHLYFYWYRQILGQKVEFLVSFYNNEISEKSEIFDDQFSVERPDGSNFTLKIRSTKLEDSAMYFCTSSDSGLNTIYFGEGSWLTVV.

The CDR3: CASSQMGGGYGYTF. DNA for the CDR3: TGCGCCAGCAGCCAAATGGGAGGAGGCTATGGCTACACCTTC. The chain employs TRBV4-1 and TRBJ1-2; D call uncertain. This CDR3 has 14 amino acids. CDR1 and CDR2 from the germline V gene are MGHRA and YSYEKL. V was shortened by 2 bases and J by 4 bases, with 11 bases between the two germline ends.

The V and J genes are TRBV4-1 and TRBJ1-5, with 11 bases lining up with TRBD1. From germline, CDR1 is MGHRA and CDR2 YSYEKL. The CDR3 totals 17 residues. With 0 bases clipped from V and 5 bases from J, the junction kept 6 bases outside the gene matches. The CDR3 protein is CASSQDAGQGGDQPQHF. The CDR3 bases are TGCGCCAGCAGCCAAGATGCGGGACAGGGGGGAGATCAGCCCCAGCATTTT.

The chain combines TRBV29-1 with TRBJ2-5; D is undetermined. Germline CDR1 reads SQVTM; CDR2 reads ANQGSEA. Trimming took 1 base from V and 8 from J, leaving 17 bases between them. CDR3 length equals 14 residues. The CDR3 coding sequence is TGCAGCGTTGAAGTTCGGACCGACGTCTTAACCCAGTACTTC. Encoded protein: CSVEVRTDVLTQYF.

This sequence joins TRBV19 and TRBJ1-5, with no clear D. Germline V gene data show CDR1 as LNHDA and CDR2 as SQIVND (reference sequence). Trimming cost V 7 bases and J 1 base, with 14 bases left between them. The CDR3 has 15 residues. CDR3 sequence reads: CASTWSGGSNQPQHF. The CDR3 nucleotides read TGTGCCAGTACCTGGAGTGGCGGGAGCAATCAGCCCCAGCATTTT.

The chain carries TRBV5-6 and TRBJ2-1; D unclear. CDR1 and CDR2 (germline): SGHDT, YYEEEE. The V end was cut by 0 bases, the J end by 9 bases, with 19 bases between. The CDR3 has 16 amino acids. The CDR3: CASSLDGSVYLSEQFF. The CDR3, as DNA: TGTGCCAGCAGCTTGGATGGCTCGGTCTACCTTTCTGAGCAGTTCTTC. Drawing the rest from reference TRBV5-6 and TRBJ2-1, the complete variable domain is DAGVTQSPTHLIKTRGQQVTLRCSPKSGHDTVSWYQQALGQGPQFIFQYYEEEERQRGNFPDRFSGHQFPNYSSELNVNALLLGDSALYLCASSLDGSVYLSEQFFGPGTRLTVL.